The rows below give T cell receptor beta chains drawn from one sample of a study of blood T cell repertoires in COVID-19. Repertoires were generated with immunoSEQ multiplex PCR, while TCRdb's copy carries only in-frame clones and drops some. The profile shows some 300,000 clones, 70% to 90% of them singletons. Sequences were obtained from PBMCs or T cells enriched from blood (not recorded which). These receptor sequences come from a man aged 30-40 years who had recovered from COVID-19. The CDR3 runs from the conserved cysteine through the conserved F or W. The D gene is left open where the match is weak. Clone sizes are given selectively: once, few, many, or a class where the clone is expanded.

CDR3 protein	CDR3 DNA	D gene	V gene	J gene	clone size
CASSFSRAGVYNEQFF	TGTGCCAGCAGCTTTAGCAGGGCGGGAGTTTACAATGAGCAGTTCTTC	TRBD2	TRBV7-9	TRBJ2-1	-
CASWELPHGELFF	TGCGCCAGCTGGGAGCTCCCCCACGGGGAGCTGTTTTTT	-	TRBV5-1	TRBJ2-2	-
CATGSGANQPQHF	TGTGCCACCGGATCAGGGGCCAATCAGCCCCAGCATTTT	-	TRBV7-2	TRBJ1-5	-
CASSAPFIGGEQYF	TGCGCCAGCAGTGCGCCATTCATTGGCGGCGAGCAGTACTTC	-	TRBV10-2	TRBJ2-7	-
CASSSVGTGESVTQYF	TGTGCCAGCAGTTCAGTAGGGACAGGGGAGTCTGTGACCCAGTACTTC	TRBD1	TRBV28	TRBJ2-5	-
CASSRRGAADTQYF	TGTGCCAGCAGCCGGCGGGGGGCCGCAGATACGCAGTATTTT	TRBD2	TRBV3-1/TRBV3-2	TRBJ2-3	-
CASSLVAGKETQYF	TGCGCCAGCAGCTTGGTAGCAGGGAAAGAGACCCAGTACTTC	-	TRBV5-1	TRBJ2-5	-
CASSLSDRGNEQFF	TGTGCCAGCAGTTTGTCGGACAGGGGCAATGAGCAGTTCTTC	TRBD1	TRBV28	TRBJ2-1	-
CARPDRGNYYGYTF	TGTGCCAGGCCCGACAGGGGGAACTACTATGGCTACACCTTC	TRBD1	TRBV27	TRBJ1-2	-
CASSPGTTRPTGELFF	TGTGCCAGCAGCCCGGGGACTACAAGACCGACCGGGGAGCTGTTTTTT	TRBD2	TRBV11-2	TRBJ2-2	few